This note documents a single T cell receptor beta chain sequence. The antigen remains unidentified. For every sample, around 9.6 x 10^4 TCR templates were assayed. The assay was immunoSEQ multiplex PCR, and TCRdb's table has in-frame clones only and misses some. The sample contains tens of thousands of clones, 90% to 97% of which appear only once. J lost 5 bases, V lost 3 bases, and 4 bases had no gene match. Looked up from germline, CDR1 is WNHNN and CDR2 is SYGVQD (reference sequence). The CDR3 is 14 amino acids. The data are from a study of siplizumab effects on memory and regulatory T cells. Whole-study results and caveats: Fewer alloreactive sequences mapped to unstimulated CD4+ memory cells under siplizumab.

Material: naive CD8+ T cells sorted from blood. The receptor's source is a human donor in good health. The rearrangement links TRBV10-1 to TRBJ2-7; 10 positions agree with TRBD1. CDR3 coding DNA: TGCGCCAGCAGTGAATCCGGGACAGGGGACGAGCAGTACTTC. Translating gives CASSESGTGDEQYF.